This TCR beta chain was observed in a study of blood T cell repertoires in COVID-19. Germline trimming cut 2 bases from V and 5 bases from J; bases unmatched to any gene: 7. CDR1 and CDR2 from the germline V gene are SEHNR and FQNEAQ (reference sequence). The CDR3 has 15 amino acids. The authors' processing: By means of reference gene primer amplification, nucleated cell counts were estimated. Generated by immunoSEQ multiplex PCR, the TCRdb table keeps only in-frame clones and is missing some. That table gives V, J and clone size, and the DNA gave D and trimming. This table holds around 110,000 clones, almost 85% found once.

The chain employs TRBV7-9 and TRBJ2-3, with 7 bases lining up with TRBD2. The sequenced material came from peripheral blood. The sequence derives from an older man with active or convalescent COVID-19. CDR3 region: CASSLPAGRGDTQYF. CDR3 DNA: TGTGCCAGCAGCTTACCAGCGGGAAGGGGAGATACGCAGTATTTT. Full variable domain (missing parts from reference TRBV7-9 and TRBJ2-3): DTGVSQNPRHKITKRGQNVTFRCDPISEHNRLYWYRQTLGQGPEFLTYFQNEAQLEKSRLLSDRFSAERPKGSFSTLEIQRTEQGDSAMYLCASSLPAGRGDTQYFGPGTRLTVL.